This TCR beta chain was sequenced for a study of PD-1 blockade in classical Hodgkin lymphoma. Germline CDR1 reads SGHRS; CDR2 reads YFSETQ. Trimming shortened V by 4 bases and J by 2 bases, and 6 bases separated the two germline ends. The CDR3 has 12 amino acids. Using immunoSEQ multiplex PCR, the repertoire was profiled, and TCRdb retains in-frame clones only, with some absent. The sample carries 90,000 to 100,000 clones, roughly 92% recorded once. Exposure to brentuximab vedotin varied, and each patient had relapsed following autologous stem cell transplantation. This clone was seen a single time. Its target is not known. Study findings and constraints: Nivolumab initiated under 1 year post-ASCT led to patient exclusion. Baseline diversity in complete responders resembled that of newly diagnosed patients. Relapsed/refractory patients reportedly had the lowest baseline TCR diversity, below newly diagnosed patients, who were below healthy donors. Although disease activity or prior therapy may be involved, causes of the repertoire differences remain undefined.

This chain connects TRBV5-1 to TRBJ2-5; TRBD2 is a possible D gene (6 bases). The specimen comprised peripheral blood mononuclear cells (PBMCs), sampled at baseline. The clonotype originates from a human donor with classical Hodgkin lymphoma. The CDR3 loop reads CASSAGQETQYF. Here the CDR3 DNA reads TGCGCCAGCAGCGCGGGACAAGAGACCCAGTACTTC.